This entry lists 5 T cell receptor beta chains sequenced from one sample in a study of blood T cell repertoires in COVID-19. The protocol was immunoSEQ multiplex PCR, while the TCRdb copy is restricted to in-frame clones and leaves out a portion. The profile shows about 52,000 clones, over 75% of them singletons. Sequences were obtained from peripheral blood. The receptor source for this set is a man of 80 years or more with COVID-19, enrolled during active disease.

This clone was seen only once. This sequence joins TRBV30 and TRBJ2-4, with 11 bases fitting TRBD2. Germline CDR1 GTSNPN, CDR2 SVGIG (reference sequence). This CDR3 has 18 residues. J was trimmed by 0 bases and V by 0 bases; bases with no gene match: 7. CDR3 sequence (DNA): TGTGCCTGGAGTGTTAGCGGGGGGGCCGGGAGAGCCAAAAACATTCAGTACTTC. It codes for CAWSVSGGAGRAKNIQYF.

The chain recombines TRBV28 with TRBJ1-2; TRBD1 agrees at 7 bases. The CDR3 length is 16 residues. Germline V gene data show CDR1 as MDHEN and CDR2 as SYDVKM. Losses at the gene ends were 4 bases for V and 0 bases for J; bases not matched to a gene: 8. The CDR3 DNA reads TGTGCCAGCAGTTACCCGGGACAGATTACTAACTATGGCTACACCTTC. It is translated as CASSYPGQITNYGYTF.

The chain couples TRBV18 to TRBJ2-3; 8 nucleotides line up with TRBD2. The CDR3 covers 15 residues. The germline V gene encodes CDR1 KGHSH and CDR2 LQKENI. J lost 6 bases, V lost 4 bases, and 9 bases had no gene match. The CDR3 is CASSQPGGRMDTQYF. Here the CDR3 DNA reads TGTGCCAGCTCACAACCGGGGGGGCGCATGGATACGCAGTATTTT.

V usage is TRBV12-3 or TRBV12-4 and J usage is TRBJ1-1, with D possibly matching TRBD1 (6 bases). The CDR3 runs 13 residues. V lost 5 bases and J lost 4, with 11 bases in between. Written as DNA, the CDR3 is TGTGCCAGCAGTCCCAGGGGTGGCACTGAAGCTTTCTTT. This codes for CASSPRGGTEAFF.

The chain combines TRBV27 with TRBJ1-2; TRBD1 is a possible D gene (6 bases). Germline CDR1 MNHEY, CDR2 SMNVEV (reference sequence). Trimming left V 4 bases short and J 1 base short, with 13 bases between. The length of the CDR3 is 15 residues. This chain's CDR3 is CASSSSYRVNYGYTF. DNA of the CDR3: TGTGCCAGCAGTTCGTCCTACAGGGTTAACTATGGCTACACCTTC.